The T cell receptor beta chain under discussion was sequenced for a study of cytomegalovirus exposure and HLA in healthy donors. V lost 2 bases, J lost 1 base, and 13 bases lay in between. CDR3 size: 15 residues. Per the germline V gene, CDR1 is GTSNPN and CDR2 is SVGIG (reference sequence). Only in-frame clones appear in the TCRdb table, and some are missing; sequencing was by immunoSEQ multiplex PCR. Of more than 300,000 clones in the sample, 86% were seen once. General observations from the study: Reported results showed that the classifier diagnosed cytomegalovirus status with high specificity and sensitivity. It was found in a later analysis that first-cohort TCR clusters tended to co-occur in the 100 to 150 validation repertoires. Among TCR beta chains, those listed as cytomegalovirus-associated numbered about 150.

Details on this clone: What it recognizes is unknown.

Material for sequencing was PBMCs. The chain has TRBV30 and TRBJ2-3, with unresolved D. The source is a woman aged 18 to 35 in good health and CMV-seronegative. This CDR3 reads CAWSRNGLGTDTQYF. The CDR3 nucleotides are TGTGCCTGGAGTAGAAATGGCCTCGGCACAGATACGCAGTATTTT.